One sample yielded the 23 T cell receptor beta chains listed below, sequenced in a study of cytomegalovirus exposure and HLA in healthy donors. Sequencing used immunoSEQ multiplex PCR; TCRdb keeps in-frame clones, though not all of them. Of a few hundred thousand clones detected, approximately 87% appear once; the ten largest clones hold over 0.7%. The sequenced sample was PBMCs. The receptors shown here come from a woman younger than 35 in good health and CMV-seronegative.

The CDR3 DNA sequence: TGTGCCAGCAGTCCGAGCGAGTACAATGAGCAGTTCTTC. Translating it yields CASSPSEYNEQFF. The V gene is TRBV6-5, the J gene TRBJ2-1; D is unclear. Trimming removed 5 bases at V and 4 bases at J, with 9 bases between. The germline V gene has CDR1 MNHEY and CDR2 SVGAGI. The CDR3 runs 13 residues.

The CDR3 coding sequence is TGTGCCAGCAGCGACACTAGCGGGAGTACGTACGAGCAGTACTTC. It codes for CASSDTSGSTYEQYF. This chain connects TRBV7-9 to TRBJ2-7; 11 nucleotides align to TRBD2. This CDR3 is built from 15 residues. V lost 5 bases, J lost 4 bases, and 7 bases stayed unmatched. The V gene's germline CDR1 is SEHNR and CDR2 FQNEAQ (reference sequence).

This clone was observed once. The chain employs TRBV6-4 and TRBJ1-5; D unclear. CDR3 length: 13 residues. From germline, CDR1 is MRHNA and CDR2 SNTAGT. V dropped 4 bases and J dropped 9 bases, with 13 bases sitting between them. Here the CDR3 DNA reads TGTGCCAGCAGTGGTTGGAGGTCGTGGCCCCAGCATTTT. This encodes CASSGWRSWPQHF.

This clone was recorded once. This chain links TRBV10-3 with TRBJ1-1, with a tentative D call TRBD1 (6 bases). The CDR3 is made up of 13 amino acids. V lost 6 bases and J 3 bases, leaving 11 bases between the germline ends. Germline V gene data show CDR1 as ENHRY and CDR2 as SYGVKD. The CDR3 DNA is TGTGCCATCAGCAGGGGTGGAGACACTGAAGCTTTCTTT. Its translation is CAISRGGDTEAFF.

This chain links TRBV4-1 with TRBJ2-1; 7 bases fit TRBD2. Germline CDR1 is MGHRA and CDR2 is YSYEKL. The CDR3 is made up of 17 amino acids. Losses at the gene ends were 1 base for V and 4 bases for J; bases not matched to a gene: 10. The CDR3 sequence: CASSQARASGSYNEQFF. The CDR3 DNA reads as TGCGCCAGCAGCCAAGCCCGAGCTAGCGGAAGTTACAATGAGCAGTTCTTC.

As for this clone: Other nucleotide sequences from this sample produce the same CDR3. The J gene is TRBJ1-1, the V gene TRBV27, with a possible D match to TRBD1 (6 bases). The germline V gene has CDR1 MNHEY and CDR2 SMNVEV (reference sequence). The V end lost 1 base, the J end lost 2 bases, and 8 bases lay between the germline ends. This CDR3 spans 14 amino acids. The DNA of the CDR3 is TGTGCCAGCAGTTTATTCAGGGGAAACACTGAAGCTTTCTTT. This codes for CASSLFRGNTEAFF.

The gene calls are TRBV6-5 and TRBJ1-2; D is undetermined. This CDR3 is built from 14 residues. The germline CDR1 and CDR2 sequences are MNHEY and SVGAGI. Trimming took 0 bases from V and 7 from J, leaving 12 bases between them. CDR3 coding DNA: TGTGCCAGCAGTTACTCCGCGTCCGCGAGTGGCTACACCTTC. It codes for CASSYSASASGYTF.

This clone has just a few counts. CDR3 in DNA: TGTGCCAGCAGTTACCGGGGGGATAGCAATCAGCCCCAGCATTTT. Its protein product is CASSYRGDSNQPQHF. V gene TRBV27 combines with J gene TRBJ1-5; tentative D call: TRBD1 (5 bases). The CDR3 covers 15 residues. Germline values: CDR1 MNHEY, CDR2 SMNVEV (reference sequence). V gave up 4 bases and J gave up 0 bases, with 10 bases separating them.

The CDR3 nucleotides are TGTGCCAGCAGTCCGACCCGACAGGGGGTGGGCTACGAGCAGTACTTC. As protein: CASSPTRQGVGYEQYF. The chain is built from TRBV28 and TRBJ2-7; 9 nucleotides match TRBD1. CDR3 size: 16 residues. The germline V gene has CDR1 MDHEN and CDR2 SYDVKM. Germline trimming cut 5 bases from V and 3 bases from J; bases unmatched to any gene: 11.

The chain uses TRBV5-1 and TRBJ2-7; possibly TRBD2 for D (6 bases). V was trimmed by 4 bases and J by 0 bases, leaving 17 bases between them. CDR3 length equals 16 residues. In germline, CDR1 is SGHRS, CDR2 YFSETQ. CDR3 region: CASSPEGTFSSYEQYF. CDR3 coding DNA: TGCGCCAGCAGCCCCGAAGGGACTTTCAGCTCCTACGAGCAGTACTTC.

The rearrangement joins TRBV19 to TRBJ1-6; D unresolved. The CDR3 has 15 amino acids. Germline V gene sequence: CDR1 LNHDA, CDR2 SQIVND (reference sequence). V was pared by 3 bases and J by 4 bases, with 10 bases between. Written as DNA, the CDR3 is TGTGCCAGTAGTATTCGGCCAGGATATAATTCACCCCTCCACTTT. This sequence encodes CASSIRPGYNSPLHF.

V and J are TRBV4-3 and TRBJ2-3; perhaps TRBD2 as D (6 bases). This CDR3 has 18 amino acids. Germline lookup yields CDR1 LGHNA and CDR2 YSLEER. The V gene lost 0 bases and the J gene lost 4 bases, with 20 bases spanning the gap. The CDR3 DNA reads as TGCGCCAGCAGCCAAGATCGGAGCTTAGCGGTTGGCTCAGATACGCAGTATTTT. It specifies CASSQDRSLAVGSDTQYF.

This sequence joins TRBV5-1 and TRBJ2-7; 8 bases match TRBD1. J gave up 0 bases and V 2 bases, and 4 bases lay outside the gene matches. This CDR3 comprises 15 residues. Looked up from germline, CDR1 is SGHRS and CDR2 is YFSETQ. CDR3 nucleotide sequence: TGCGCCAGCAGCTTCGGACAGGGACCCTCCTACGAGCAGTACTTC. Translation gives CASSFGQGPSYEQYF. The full variable domain, its missing parts supplied by reference TRBV5-1 and TRBJ2-7, is KAGVTQTPRYLIKTRGQQVTLSCSPISGHRSVSWYQQTPGQGLQFLFEYFSETQRNKGNFPGRFSGRQFSNSRSEMNVSTLELGDSALYLCASSFGQGPSYEQYFGPGTRLTVT.

V usage is TRBV7-9 and J usage is TRBJ2-2, with 10 nucleotides matching TRBD2. The trim removed 1 base at V and 2 bases at J, leaving 7 bases unmatched. There are 18 residues in the CDR3. Germline CDR1 is SEHNR and CDR2 is FQNEAQ (reference sequence). The CDR3 region is CASSLEWLAGDNTGELFF. CDR3 nucleotides: TGTGCCAGCAGCTTAGAGTGGCTAGCGGGAGACAACACCGGGGAGCTGTTTTTT.

Turning to this clone: Within the sample, other DNA sequences also encode this same CDR3. V usage is TRBV27 and J usage is TRBJ2-7; 8 positions match TRBD1. The junction had 1 base not matched to a gene; V was cut back by 3 bases and J by 0 bases. Germline V lookup: CDR1 MNHEY, CDR2 SMNVEV (reference sequence). The CDR3 contains 14 residues. CDR3: CASSLGTGSYEQYF. The CDR3 region has the DNA TGTGCCAGCAGTTTGGGGACAGGCTCCTACGAGCAGTACTTC.

This chain links TRBV6-5 with TRBJ2-7, with TRBD1 identical over 8 bases. CDR1 is MNHEY and CDR2 is SVGAGI in the germline V gene. V lost 4 bases and J lost 4; bases outside the gene matches: 6. The CDR3 runs 14 residues. The CDR3 sequence is CASSLHRGSYEQYF. The CDR3, as DNA: TGTGCCAGCAGTTTACACAGGGGGAGTTACGAGCAGTACTTC.

This clone has only one observation. This chain uses TRBV7-2 with TRBJ1-2, with TRBD1 matching over 10 bases. The CDR3 spans 14 residues. Per germline, CDR1 SGHTA and CDR2 FQGNSA. After removal of 3 bases from V and 8 bases from J, the junction contained 6 bases not matched to a gene. In DNA, the CDR3 is TGTGCCAGCAGCTTCGGGACAGGGGAGTGGGGCTACACCTTC. Translated: CASSFGTGEWGYTF.

DNA of the CDR3: TGTGCCAGCAGGGACACAGGGGGCCCTGACTACAATGAGCAGTTCTTC. Translation: CASRDTGGPDYNEQFF. This chain joins TRBV27 and TRBJ2-1, with 9 bases that match TRBD1. The CDR3 spans 16 residues. The trim removed 6 bases at V and 3 bases at J, leaving 9 bases unmatched. CDR1 MNHEY and CDR2 SMNVEV come from the germline V gene (reference sequence).

The chain carries TRBV18 and TRBJ2-7, with D tentatively TRBD2 (5 bases). The CDR3 is made up of 15 amino acids. Between the trimmed V and J ends, which lost 1 base and 6 bases, there was a span of 16 bases. The V gene's germline CDR1 is KGHSH and CDR2 LQKENI. The CDR3 region has the DNA TGTGCCAGCTCACCACTCGGGGTCCCTCGGGGCGAGCAGTACTTC. It specifies CASSPLGVPRGEQYF.

This clone was counted a single time. The chain employs TRBV28 and TRBJ1-2; weak D call: TRBD1 (6 bases). From germline, CDR1 is MDHEN and CDR2 SYDVKM. Between the trimmed V and J ends, which lost 8 bases and 5 bases, there was a span of 18 bases. This CDR3 region has 14 residues. The CDR3 sequence: CASVLSGGAYGYTF. The CDR3 DNA sequence: TGTGCCAGCGTTCTTAGTGGGGGGGCGTATGGCTACACCTTC.

V gene TRBV5-1 combines with J gene TRBJ2-3, with 10 positions matching TRBD2. This CDR3 has 15 amino acids. The J segment lost 0 bases and the V segment lost 4 bases, leaving 2 bases of the junction unmatched. The germline V gene has CDR1 SGHRS and CDR2 YFSETQ. The CDR3 protein is CASSPTSGSTDTQYF. The CDR3 region has the DNA TGCGCCAGCAGCCCGACTAGCGGGAGCACAGATACGCAGTATTTT.

V is TRBV25-1 and J is TRBJ1-6; D ambiguous. Between the trimmed V and J ends, which lost 8 bases and 8 bases, there was a span of 16 bases. The germline V gene has CDR1 MGHDK and CDR2 SYGVNS. CDR3 length: 14 residues. CDR3 DNA sequence: TGTGCCAGCGGCCCTGGGCTAGCGGATTCACCCCTCCACTTT. It yields the protein CASGPGLADSPLHF. Variable domain in full (rest from reference TRBV25-1 and TRBJ1-6): EADIYQTPRYLVIGTGKKITLECSQTMGHDKMYWYQQDPGMELHLIHYSYGVNSTEKGDLSSESTVSRIRTEHFPLTLESARPSHTSQYLCASGPGLADSPLHFGNGTRLTVT.

The rearrangement joins TRBV13 to TRBJ2-5; tentative D call: TRBD2 (5 bases). This CDR3 has 13 amino acids. The germline V gene encodes CDR1 PRHDT and CDR2 FYEKMQ (reference sequence). V lost 1 base, J lost 5 bases, and 8 bases lay in between. The CDR3 region is CASSLDRGETQYF. DNA for the CDR3: TGTGCCAGCAGCTTAGATAGAGGGGAGACCCAGTACTTC.